Each of the 30 T cell receptor beta chains below was sequenced from the same sample in a study of control samples from healthy donors and cancer patients. Libraries were prepared by immunoSEQ multiplex PCR; TCRdb keeps only in-frame clonotypes and omits some of them. The repertoire holds 85,000 to 95,000 clones, roughly nine tenths seen once, with around 0.92% in the top ten. The source material was blood. The receptors here all came from a woman aged 25-40 years in good health.

This rearrangement joins TRBV6-2 or TRBV6-3 to TRBJ1-3; D is undetermined. This CDR3 region has 14 residues. Germline-derived CDR1 and CDR2 are MNHEY and SVGEGT. Trimming removed 4 bases from V and 4 bases from J, with 11 bases in between. In DNA, the CDR3 is TGTGCCAGCAGTTTATCCGATTTCGGAAACACCATATATTTT. Its translation: CASSLSDFGNTIYF.

V gene TRBV3-1 (or the pseudogene TRBV3-2) combines with J gene TRBJ2-5; no definite D call. V was shortened by 1 base and J by 4 bases, with 13 bases between the two germline ends. This CDR3 is built from 15 residues. Germline CDR1 and CDR2: LGHDT and YNNKEL (reference sequence). The DNA for the CDR3 is TGTGCCAGCAGCCAAGGCCCCCTGGCCCGAGAGACCCAGTACTTC. Its translation: CASSQGPLARETQYF.

The chain carries TRBV7-9 and TRBJ2-3; 8 bases are shared with TRBD2. V dropped 4 bases and J dropped 4; count of bases not matched to a gene: 10. CDR3 length: 16 residues. Germline CDR1 SEHNR, CDR2 FQNEAQ (reference sequence). The CDR3 DNA reads TGTGCCAGCAGCTCCATAGCGGGATTGGGGCCAGATACGCAGTATTTT. Translated: CASSSIAGLGPDTQYF. Supplemented by reference TRBV7-9 and TRBJ2-3, the full variable domain reads DTGVSQNPRHKITKRGQNVTFRCDPISEHNRLYWYRQTLGQGPEFLTYFQNEAQLEKSRLLSDRFSAERPKGSFSTLEIQRTEQGDSAMYLCASSSIAGLGPDTQYFGPGTRLTVL.

The rearrangement links TRBV10-1 to TRBJ2-1; 9 nucleotides align to TRBD2. The CDR3 contains 13 residues. The V segment lost 5 bases and the J segment 7 bases; nucleotides outside the gene matches: 3. CDR1 and CDR2 from the germline V gene are WNHNN and SYGVQD (reference sequence). CDR3 DNA sequence: TGCGCCAGCAGTCGGCGGGAGGGGAATGAGCAGTTCTTC. Its protein product is CASSRREGNEQFF.

This chain uses TRBV11-2 with TRBJ1-3; D unclear. The CDR3 has 12 residues. V lost 4 bases and J lost 6, with 7 bases in between. Per germline, CDR1 SGHAT and CDR2 FQNNGV. The CDR3: CASSSNENTIYF. The CDR3, as DNA: TGTGCCAGCAGCTCAAATGAAAACACCATATATTTT.

This clone appeared a single time. The V gene is TRBV10-2, the J gene TRBJ2-4, with 16 bases that match TRBD2. Germline values: CDR1 WSHSY, CDR2 SAAADI. V shed 4 bases and J 5 bases; nucleotides not matched to a gene: 14. The CDR3 has 20 amino acids. CDR3 protein: CASSAVAGTSGGALENIQYF. DNA for the CDR3: TGCGCCAGCAGTGCAGTGGCCGGGACTAGCGGGGGGGCTTTAGAAAACATTCAGTACTTC.

This sequence joins TRBV11-3 and TRBJ1-1; no firm D call. The V end was cut by 3 bases, the J end by 1 base, with 3 bases between. Germline V CDR1 and CDR2: SGHNT, YENEEA. This CDR3 region has 12 residues. DNA of the CDR3: TGTGCCAGCAGCTTCCGGAACACTGAAGCTTTCTTT. Amino acid sequence: CASSFRNTEAFF.

The chain recombines TRBV18 with TRBJ2-3; D gene uncertain. The V gene lost 3 bases and the J gene lost 4 bases, with 11 bases spanning the gap. CDR3 length: 14 residues. Germline-derived CDR1 and CDR2 are KGHSH and LQKENI. CDR3 sequence reads: CASSPLPPADTQYF. CDR3 in DNA: TGTGCCAGCTCACCCCTACCTCCCGCAGATACGCAGTATTTT.

This sequence joins TRBV5-1 and TRBJ2-2; TRBD2 matches at 13 bases. This CDR3 has 18 amino acids. J gave up 7 bases and V 0 bases, and 9 bases lay outside the gene matches. Germline lookup yields CDR1 SGHRS and CDR2 YFSETQ. The CDR3 spells CASSLDLGLAGLVGELFF. The CDR3 DNA reads as TGCGCCAGCAGCTTGGACCTGGGACTAGCGGGACTAGTCGGGGAGCTGTTTTTT.

V usage is TRBV27 and J usage is TRBJ2-1, with TRBD2 as a possible D gene (6 bases). Germline V gene sequence: CDR1 MNHEY, CDR2 SMNVEV (reference sequence). The CDR3 spans 13 residues. The ends were cut back, 4 bases at V and 5 bases at J, with 9 bases in the middle. CDR3 DNA: TGTGCCAGCAGTTGGTCGGGGGACAATGAGCAGTTCTTC. The encoded protein is CASSWSGDNEQFF.

The chain joins TRBV3-1 (or the pseudogene TRBV3-2) to TRBJ2-1, with 10 nucleotides matching TRBD1. This CDR3 has 15 residues. Germline CDR1 LGHDT, CDR2 YNNKEL (reference sequence). V lost 1 base and J lost 4; bases outside the gene matches: 1. This chain's CDR3 is CASSQGTGGYNEQFF. CDR3 nucleotides: TGTGCCAGCAGCCAAGGGACAGGGGGTTACAATGAGCAGTTCTTC.

This chain links TRBV30 with TRBJ2-1; 9 nucleotides match TRBD2. Germline V gene sequence: CDR1 GTSNPN, CDR2 SVGIG (reference sequence). The ends lost 3 bases at V and 8 bases at J; junction bases unmatched: 11. CDR3 length equals 15 residues. The CDR3 nucleotides are TGTGCCTGGAGAATCCCCGGGACTAGCATGCATGAGCAGTTCTTC. Protein: CAWRIPGTSMHEQFF. The full variable domain, rest sourced from reference TRBV30 and TRBJ2-1, is SQTIHQWPATLVQPVGSPLSLECTVEGTSNPNLYWYRQAAGRGLQLLFYSVGIGQISSEVPQNLSASRPQDRQFILSSKKLLLSDSGFYLCAWRIPGTSMHEQFFGPGTRLTVL.

The sample holds one count of this clone. J is TRBJ2-3 and V is TRBV7-9; weak D call: TRBD2 (5 bases). This CDR3 region has 14 residues. V was trimmed by 1 base and J by 3 bases, leaving 8 bases between them. Germline loops: CDR1 SEHNR, CDR2 FQNEAQ (reference sequence). CDR3 sequence: CASSLGTGTDTQYF. The CDR3 DNA reads TGTGCCAGCAGCTTAGGAACGGGAACAGATACGCAGTATTTT.

The count of this clone is one. The chain recombines TRBV5-1 with TRBJ2-1, with D perhaps matching TRBD1 (6 bases). V was cut by 3 bases and J by 1 base, with 14 bases left in between. The length of the CDR3 is 16 residues. Germline CDR1 is SGHRS and CDR2 is YFSETQ. The chain's CDR3 is CASSSSWDKSYNEQFF. DNA of the CDR3: TGCGCCAGCAGCTCTTCCTGGGACAAATCCTACAATGAGCAGTTCTTC.

The chain is built from TRBV7-2 and TRBJ1-5, with unresolved D. Between the trimmed V and J ends, which lost 3 bases and 0 bases, there was a span of 3 bases. The CDR3 contains 13 residues. Per germline, CDR1 SGHTA and CDR2 FQGNSA. The CDR3 DNA sequence: TGTGCCAGCAGCTTTCATAGCAATCAGCCCCAGCATTTT. This codes for CASSFHSNQPQHF.

DNA of the CDR3: TGTGCCAGCAGCTATGACAGGGGGCTTGGCGAAAAACTGTTTTTT. It translates to CASSYDRGLGEKLFF. The chain joins TRBV11-2 to TRBJ1-4; 10 bases match TRBD1. Germline V CDR1 and CDR2: SGHAT, FQNNGV. CDR3 length: 15 residues. Losses at the gene ends were 4 bases for V and 8 bases for J; bases not matched to a gene: 7.

V is TRBV30 and J is TRBJ1-4; 7 nucleotides agree with TRBD1. Germline V CDR1 and CDR2: GTSNPN, SVGIG (reference sequence). V lost 1 base to trimming and J lost 4 bases; unmatched junction nucleotides: 3. The CDR3 runs to 14 residues. CDR3 in amino acids: CAWSGDSLNEKLFF. DNA of the CDR3: TGTGCCTGGAGTGGGGACAGCCTTAATGAAAAACTGTTTTTT.

The rearrangement links TRBV3-1 (or the pseudogene TRBV3-2) to TRBJ2-2, with a possible D match to TRBD1 (6 bases). This CDR3 is 15 amino acids long. Germline CDR1 is LGHDT and CDR2 is YNNKEL (reference sequence). With 4 bases removed from V and 4 bases from J, the gap between germline ends came to 13 bases. For the CDR3, the DNA is TGTGCCAGCAGCCTGGCAGGGGTGCGCACCGGGGAGCTGTTTTTT. The encoded protein is CASSLAGVRTGELFF.

This clone was seen a single time. CDR3 loop: CARSTDTFSYEQYF. CDR3 in DNA: TGTGCCAGAAGCACGGACACCTTCTCCTACGAGCAGTACTTC. The V call is TRBV5-3, the J call TRBJ2-7; TRBD1 is a possible D gene (5 bases). TRBV5-3 is an open reading frame, and its role is uncertain. The V end was cut by 4 bases, the J end by 0 bases, with 11 bases between. This CDR3 spans 14 amino acids.

V and J are TRBV7-6 and TRBJ1-1, with 8 bases that match TRBD1. Germline V gene data show CDR1 as SGHVS and CDR2 as FNYEAQ. The J segment lost 2 bases and the V segment lost 5 bases, leaving 7 bases of the junction unmatched. The CDR3 has 15 amino acids. CDR3 bases: TGTGCCAGCAGCCTCCGGACAGGGACAAACACTGAAGCTTTCTTT. Translated: CASSLRTGTNTEAFF. Full variable domain (rest looked up from reference TRBV7-6 and TRBJ1-1): GAGVSQSPRYKVTKRGQDVALRCDPISGHVSLYWYRQALGQGPEFLTYFNYEAQQDKSGLPNDRFSAERPEGSISTLTIQRTEQRDSAMYRCASSLRTGTNTEAFFGQGTRLTVV.

This clone was detected only once. Other DNA sequences in this specimen translate into the identical CDR3. The chain joins TRBV5-4 to TRBJ1-6, with D unresolved. Germline V gives CDR1 SGHNT, CDR2 YYREEE (reference sequence). The germline V and J ends were trimmed by 0 bases and 3 bases, with 4 bases remaining between them. The CDR3 is made up of 14 amino acids. The CDR3 nucleotides are TGTGCCAGCAGCTTGGTGGGCTATAATTCACCCCTCCACTTT. Protein product: CASSLVGYNSPLHF.

This chain links TRBV19 with TRBJ1-1; 10 nucleotides line up with TRBD1. Per germline, CDR1 LNHDA and CDR2 SQIVND (reference sequence). The CDR3 consists of 14 residues. The junction had 5 bases not matched to a gene; V was cut back by 6 bases and J by 4 bases. The CDR3 loop reads CASSEGQGSTEAFF. CDR3 nucleotides: TGTGCCAGTAGCGAGGGACAGGGGAGCACTGAAGCTTTCTTT.

The V gene is TRBV6-5, the J gene TRBJ1-3; no clear D. The V and J ends lost 4 bases and 2 bases respectively, with 9 bases between them. CDR1 is MNHEY, CDR2 SVGAGI, per germline. This CDR3 has 14 residues. CDR3: CASSLSVPGNTIYF. The CDR3 nucleotides read TGTGCCAGCAGTTTGAGCGTCCCTGGAAACACCATATATTTT.

The chain combines TRBV6-5 with TRBJ2-7, with 8 bases lining up with TRBD1. V lost 4 bases to trimming and J lost 1 base; unmatched junction nucleotides: 6. CDR1 is MNHEY, CDR2 SVGAGI, per germline. CDR3 length equals 15 residues. CDR3 DNA: TGTGCCAGCAGTTTCATGCAGGGGGCATCCTACGAGCAGTACTTC. Translation gives CASSFMQGASYEQYF.

The gene calls are TRBV20-1 and TRBJ2-1; 8 nucleotides agree with TRBD2. The V and J ends lost 3 bases and 7 bases, in that order; junction bases with no gene match: 8. CDR3 size: 14 residues. Germline-derived CDR1 and CDR2 are DFQATT and SNEGSKA (reference sequence). DNA for the CDR3: TGCAGTGCTAGTGCCGGGAGGGCCGATAATGAGCAGTTCTTC. Its translation is CSASAGRADNEQFF.

The table lists this clone with a count of one. This chain uses TRBV2 with TRBJ2-3, with a tentative D call TRBD1 (8 bases). CDR1 is SNHLY, CDR2 FYNNEI, per germline. The V end was cut by 11 bases, the J end by 3 bases, with 18 bases between. The length of the CDR3 is 14 residues. In DNA, the CDR3 is TGTGCCTTACAGGGGGGGTCGGGGACAGATACGCAGTATTTT. Translated: CALQGGSGTDTQYF.

The chain uses TRBV7-9 and TRBJ2-6; 9 bases line up with TRBD2. The junction had 7 bases not matched to a gene; V was cut back by 6 bases and J by 1 base. This CDR3 contains 17 residues. The germline gives CDR1 SEHNR, CDR2 FQNEAQ (reference sequence). In DNA, the CDR3 is TGTGCCAGCAGAGTAGCGGGAGTACGATCTGGGGCCAACGTCCTGACTTTC. Amino acid sequence: CASRVAGVRSGANVLTF.

The rearrangement uses TRBV28 and TRBJ1-1, with D perhaps matching TRBD1 (6 bases). CDR3 size: 12 residues. Deletions cut 6 bases from V and 6 bases from J, with 11 bases between. Germline values: CDR1 MDHEN, CDR2 SYDVKM. The CDR3 loop is CASSDRKSEAFF. For the CDR3, the DNA is TGTGCCAGCAGCGACAGGAAATCTGAAGCTTTCTTT.

DNA for the CDR3: TGTGCCAGCAGCAAAGGGGAGGGGACGGACACTGAAGCTTTCTTT. Protein product: CASSKGEGTDTEAFF. V usage is TRBV21-1 and J usage is TRBJ1-1. TRBV21-1 is given as a pseudogene. There are 15 residues in the CDR3.

The chain joins TRBV2 to TRBJ1-1; the D is unclear. Trimming cost V 4 bases and J 0 bases, with 9 bases left between them. Germline-derived CDR1 and CDR2 are SNHLY and FYNNEI. This CDR3 has 14 amino acids. As DNA, the CDR3 is TGTGCCAGCAGTGTTCAGCGTATGAACACTGAAGCTTTCTTT. Translating gives CASSVQRMNTEAFF.